Each of the 11 T cell receptor beta chains below was sequenced from the same sample in a study of T cell responses to AZD1222 COVID-19 vaccine. Sequencing was performed with immunoSEQ multiplex PCR; in TCRdb, only in-frame clones are kept and a portion is missing. Seen here are about 120,000 clones, roughly 90% observed once, and the top ten hold approximately 8%. The sample here was peripheral blood, taken 28 days after the second AZD1222 dose. The origin of the receptors is an adult who received the AZD1222 COVID-19 vaccine.

The J gene is TRBJ1-1, the V gene TRBV29-1, with D perhaps matching TRBD1 (6 bases). Per the germline V gene, CDR1 is SQVTM and CDR2 is ANQGSEA. This CDR3 has 13 residues. Deletions cut 4 bases from V and 5 bases from J, with 14 bases between. The CDR3: CSVVRGRGTEAFF. CDR3 bases: TGCAGCGTTGTCAGGGGACGGGGGACTGAAGCTTTCTTT. Full variable domain (rest looked up from reference TRBV29-1 and TRBJ1-1): SAVISQKPSRDICQRGTSLTIQCQVDSQVTMMFWYRQQPGQSLTLIATANQGSEATYESGFVIDKFPISRPNLTFSTLTVSNMSPEDSSIYLCSVVRGRGTEAFFGQGTRLTVV.

The V gene is TRBV20-1, the J gene TRBJ2-3; possible D gene TRBD1, 7 bases. The CDR3 is 12 amino acids. Germline V gene lookup returns CDR1 DFQATT and CDR2 SNEGSKA (reference sequence). Trimming removed 3 bases from V and 5 bases from J, with 9 bases in between. CDR3 sequence (DNA): TGCAGTGCTAGTCAGGGGGGAGATACGCAGTATTTT. This gives the protein CSASQGGDTQYF.

V gene TRBV5-4 combines with J gene TRBJ2-3; TRBD1 might be the D (6 bases). Trimming removed 0 bases from V and 1 base from J, with 12 bases in between. This CDR3 has 16 residues. CDR1 and CDR2 (germline): SGHNT, YYREEE (reference sequence). CDR3 nucleotides: TGTGCCAGCAGCTTGGCACAGGGATTTGGCACAGATACGCAGTATTTT. Its translation is CASSLAQGFGTDTQYF.

The chain joins TRBV6-5 to TRBJ2-5; tentatively, D is TRBD2 (5 bases). There are 14 residues in the CDR3. Trimming removed 8 bases from V and 1 base from J, with 14 bases in between. Germline-derived CDR1 and CDR2 are MNHEY and SVGAGI. DNA for the CDR3: TGTGCCAGCGAAGGGCCAGCGGCCCAAGAGACCCAGTACTTC. Its protein product is CASEGPAAQETQYF.

The genes are TRBV28 and TRBJ2-1, with 7 bases fitting TRBD1. Trimming at V came to 3 bases and at J to 6 bases, leaving 8 bases not matched to a gene. The V gene's germline CDR1 is MDHEN and CDR2 SYDVKM. The length of the CDR3 is 15 residues. In nucleotides, the CDR3 is TGTGCCAGCAGTTTGCCCCCCGGACAGGTCAATGAGCAGTTCTTC. Protein sequence: CASSLPPGQVNEQFF.

This chain joins TRBV6-6 and TRBJ1-2, with D hard to call. V gave up 5 bases and J gave up 6 bases, with 4 bases separating them. The CDR3 loop spans 10 amino acids. Germline V gene lookup returns CDR1 MNHNY and CDR2 SVGAGI (reference sequence). DNA for the CDR3: TGTGCCAGCAGTAAAAATGGCTACACCTTC. Protein: CASSKNGYTF.

The J gene is TRBJ2-2, the V gene TRBV15, with D hard to call. Germline CDR1 and CDR2: LNHNV and YYDKDF (reference sequence). V lost 1 base, J lost 5 bases, and 5 bases lay in between. The CDR3 length is 13 residues. The CDR3 reads CATSRVATGELFF. The CDR3 coding sequence is TGTGCCACCAGCAGAGTCGCAACCGGGGAGCTGTTTTTT.

This clone was found once. This chain joins TRBV18 and TRBJ1-1; 8 bases are a match to TRBD1. This CDR3 is built from 14 residues. Germline V gene data show CDR1 as KGHSH and CDR2 as LQKENI. J gave up 8 bases and V 3 bases, and 8 bases lay outside the gene matches. CDR3 nucleotide sequence: TGTGCCAGCTCACCCGGACAGGGCCCTCAGGAAGCTTTCTTT. Its protein product is CASSPGQGPQEAFF.

This chain links TRBV5-1 with TRBJ2-3; TRBD2 aligns across 12 bases. Germline V gives CDR1 SGHRS, CDR2 YFSETQ. After removal of 6 bases from V and 2 bases from J, the junction contained 13 bases not matched to a gene. There are 18 residues in the CDR3. The CDR3 nucleotides are TGCGCCAGCACCAGGACTAGCGGGGCCAAACTACTCACAGATACGCAGTATTTT. It translates to CASTRTSGAKLLTDTQYF. Full variable domain (missing parts from reference TRBV5-1 and TRBJ2-3): KAGVTQTPRYLIKTRGQQVTLSCSPISGHRSVSWYQQTPGQGLQFLFEYFSETQRNKGNFPGRFSGRQFSNSRSEMNVSTLELGDSALYLCASTRTSGAKLLTDTQYFGPGTRLTVL.

The chain uses TRBV5-8 and TRBJ1-2; D perhaps matches TRBD1 (6 bases). Trimming removed 2 bases at V and 2 bases at J, with 22 bases between. This CDR3 is 18 amino acids long. Germline lookup yields CDR1 SGHTS and CDR2 YDEGEE. DNA of the CDR3: TGTGCCAGCAGCTTTGGGGGGGGGCGACTTGCGCCGAACTATGGCTACACCTTC. This sequence encodes CASSFGGGRLAPNYGYTF.

The CDR3 bases are TGTGCCAGCAGCTTAGATCGATCCTACGAGCAGTACTTC. Amino acid sequence: CASSLDRSYEQYF. V gene TRBV7-2 combines with J gene TRBJ2-7; D is uncertain. Germline V CDR1 and CDR2: SGHTA, FQGNSA. V dropped 1 base and J dropped 1 base, with 5 bases sitting between them. The CDR3 is 13 amino acids.